This TCR beta chain is drawn from a study of T-cell memory formation after mild COVID-19. Germline lookup yields CDR1 LGHDT and CDR2 YNNKEL (reference sequence). Trimming pared 2 bases from V and 0 bases from J, leaving 7 bases between. This CDR3 contains 14 residues. TCRdb recomputed calls from the 5' RACE reads with MiXCR, one row per CDR3 protein. The sample comprises hundreds of thousands of distinct CDR3 sequences, 20% to 25% of which are singletons, and around 14% rests with the top ten. Sequencing input: PBMCs or a T cell subset sorted from them (not recorded which). This clonotype was obtained from an adult woman who had mild COVID-19 (a few samples of this study predate the infection). Cell type and time point are not known. The chain employs TRBV3-1 and TRBJ1-1; D ambiguous. The CDR3 nucleotides read TGTGCCAGCAGCCAAAGGACGGTGAACACTGAAGCTTTCTTT. Protein product: CASSQRTVNTEAFF.